A single sample gave rise to the 19 T cell receptor beta chains below, sequenced in a study of tumor-infiltrating lymphocytes in primary liver carcinoma. With a constant-region primer, TCR beta cDNA was made from roughly 500 ng of total RNA. Slightly modified ARM-PCR, run as three nested multiplex PCR rounds, produced the TCR beta libraries. Primers for the first two PCR rounds were TRBV1-TRBV30 forward primers and a C-beta reverse primer (about 9 cycles per round). One entry per CDR3 protein results from TCRdb running MiXCR on the multiplex PCR reads. The sample has more than 95,000 distinct CDR3 sequences, 60% to 75% seen once; the top ten hold 7.5% to 9%. Joint extraction of RNA and DNA used about 17-30 mg of bulk tissue that was unsorted. Sequenced sample: liver tumor tissue from sampling region 3. Subset defined: tumor region T3, left-lateral pole. Receptors were obtained from an older woman with primary liver carcinoma and hepatitis B virus infection.

The CDR3 is CASSITPTSYEQYF. The CDR3 DNA reads as TGTGCCAGCAGTATCACTCCCACGTCCTACGAGCAGTACTTC. The chain links TRBV6-5 to TRBJ2-7; D is uncertain. The V gene lost 5 bases and the J gene lost 1 base, with 12 bases spanning the gap. CDR1 is MNHEY and CDR2 is SVGAGI in the germline V gene. This CDR3 spans 14 amino acids.

Note on this clonotype: A junction boundary mismatches the germline segment, possibly from a read error. The CDR3 sequence: CASSQGTGASSYEKYF. The DNA of the CDR3 is TGTGCCAGCAGCCAAGGGACAGGTGCCTCCTCCTACGAGAAGTACTTC. The rearrangement uses TRBV4-2 and TRBJ2-7, with TRBD1 identical over 7 bases. The germline V gene encodes CDR1 LGHNA and CDR2 YNFKEQ. The CDR3 has 16 amino acids.

This clonotype was seen many times. CDR3 region: CASSKQGDTEAFF. The CDR3 DNA sequence: TGTGCCAGCAGTAAACAGGGGGACACTGAAGCTTTCTTT. The chain joins TRBV6-2 or TRBV6-3 to TRBJ1-1; 8 bases align to TRBD1. V trimming: 5 bases; J trimming: 3 bases; junction bases outside the gene matches: 2. Germline-derived CDR1 and CDR2 are MNHEY and SVGEGT. This CDR3 has 13 amino acids.

J is TRBJ2-1 and V is TRBV6-2 or TRBV6-3; 10 bases align to TRBD2. The CDR3 totals 17 residues. Unmatched junction bases numbered 12, after V lost 5 bases and J lost 5 bases. Germline V gene lookup returns CDR1 MNHEY and CDR2 SVGEGT. The CDR3 loop reads CASSTAFSGRSHNEQFF. For the CDR3, the DNA is TGTGCCAGCAGTACCGCCTTTAGCGGGAGGTCTCACAATGAGCAGTTCTTC.

The CDR3 is CSVTTKAFF. As DNA, the CDR3 is TGCAGCGTTACTACTAAGGCTTTCTTT. This chain uses TRBV29-1 with TRBJ1-1; D not resolved. V was cut by 5 bases and J by 11 bases, with 9 bases left in between. The CDR3 consists of 9 residues. CDR1 and CDR2 from the germline V gene are SQVTM and ANQGSEA.

CDR3 nucleotide sequence: TGTGCCAGCACCATAGGGACGATACAGAACACTGAAGCTTTCTTT. It is translated as CASTIGTIQNTEAFF. This sequence joins TRBV12-3 or TRBV12-4 and TRBJ1-1; tentatively, D is TRBD1 (5 bases). Deletions cut 7 bases from V and 1 base from J, with 16 bases between. The CDR3 sequence is 15 residues long.

As to this clonotype: A much larger clone sits a single nucleotide away, making a read error possible. The chain employs TRBV5-4 and TRBJ2-3; 8 nucleotides align to TRBD2. This CDR3 has 17 amino acids. Germline V CDR1 and CDR2: SGHNT, YYREEE (reference sequence). As DNA, the CDR3 is TGTGCCAGCAGCTTGGCTCGGGGCGGGAGGCCCACAGATACGCTGTATTTT. It specifies CASSLARGGRPTDTLYF.

This clonotype occurred a few times. This chain links TRBV5-1 with TRBJ2-1, with D possibly called TRBD1 or TRBD2 (5 bases each). The V gene lost 2 bases and the J gene lost 9 bases, with 9 bases spanning the gap. The CDR3 is 12 residues long. Germline CDR1 reads SGHRS; CDR2 reads YFSETQ. CDR3 coding DNA: TGCGCCAGCAGCTTAGCAGGGAGTGAGCAGTTCTTC. Translation: CASSLAGSEQFF.

Ten or more counts support this clonotype. The gene calls are TRBV6-6 and TRBJ2-7, with D perhaps TRBD1 (5 bases). Deletions cut 0 bases from V and 2 bases from J, with 8 bases between. The V gene's germline CDR1 is MNHNY and CDR2 SVGAGI (reference sequence). This CDR3 contains 14 residues. DNA for the CDR3: TGTGCCAGCAGTTACTCCCAGGGTCCCTACGAGCAGTACTTC. As protein: CASSYSQGPYEQYF.

The gene calls are TRBV7-9 and TRBJ1-4; perhaps TRBD1 as D (6 bases). Between the trimmed V and J ends, which lost 5 bases and 7 bases, there was a span of 17 bases. Per germline, CDR1 SEHNR and CDR2 FQNEAQ (reference sequence). This CDR3 spans 15 amino acids. CDR3 sequence (DNA): TGTGCCAGCAGCGATACAGGGCGCACGGGTGAAAAACTGTTTTTT. This encodes CASSDTGRTGEKLFF. The full variable domain, completed using reference TRBV7-9 and TRBJ1-4, is DTGVSQNPRHKITKRGQNVTFRCDPISEHNRLYWYRQTLGQGPEFLTYFQNEAQLEKSRLLSDRFSAERPKGSFSTLEIQRTEQGDSAMYLCASSDTGRTGEKLFFGSGTQLSVL.

This clonotype was picked up one time. A read error is possible here, since a much larger clone lies one base away. The chain has TRBV5-4 and TRBJ2-6, with TRBD2 matching 13 bases. CDR1 and CDR2 from the germline V gene are SGHNT and YYREEE (reference sequence). This CDR3 contains 18 residues. The CDR3 spells CASSFGTSGISGANALTF. CDR3 sequence (DNA): TGTGCCAGCAGCTTTGGGACTAGCGGGATTTCTGGGGCCAACGCCCTGACTTTC.

The V gene is TRBV28, the J gene TRBJ2-7; TRBD1 aligns across 8 bases. The CDR3 is made up of 14 amino acids. Germline CDR1 is MDHEN and CDR2 is SYDVKM. V dropped 7 bases and J dropped 3; count of bases not matched to a gene: 8. CDR3 in DNA: TGTGCCAGCACGAGTACAGGGGGTCTCTACGAGCAGTACTTC. This encodes CASTSTGGLYEQYF.

About this clonotype: Mismatch with germline at one junction end may stem from a read error. This chain connects TRBV6-5 to TRBJ2-6; possible D gene TRBD1, 5 bases. Germline V gene data show CDR1 as MNHEY and CDR2 as SVGAGI. The CDR3 runs to 15 residues. The CDR3 loop is CTSTSKVSGANFLTF. The CDR3, as DNA: TGTACCAGCACTTCCAAGGTTTCTGGGGCCAACTTCCTGACTTTC.

This clonotype appeared a few times. Relative to the germline gene, one junction end is altered; a read error may explain this. The chain couples TRBV30 to TRBJ2-5, with D perhaps matching TRBD2 (6 bases). Germline loops: CDR1 GTSNPN, CDR2 SVGIG (reference sequence). This CDR3 region has 15 residues. The CDR3 loop reads CAWSDGLAPQEIQYF. The DNA for the CDR3 is TGTGCCTGGAGTGATGGCCTAGCGCCGCAAGAGATCCAGTACTTC. The full variable domain, rest sourced from reference TRBV30 and TRBJ2-5, is SQTIHQWPATLVQPVGSPLSLECTVEGTSNPNLYWYRQAAGRGLQLLFYSVGIGQISSEVPQNLSASRPQDRQFILSSKKLLLSDSGFYLCAWSDGLAPQEIQYFGPGTRLLVL.

This clonotype has more than one count but fewer than ten. This may come from a read error, since a much larger clone is one base off. The chain has TRBV29-1 and TRBJ1-1; no definite D call. CDR1 and CDR2 from the germline V gene are SQVTM and ANQGSEA. Trimming shortened V by 7 bases and J by 5 bases, and 14 bases separated the two germline ends. This CDR3 has 12 amino acids. The CDR3 DNA follows: TGCAGCGCCAACCTCGGGAGGACTGAAGCTTTCTTT. Translation: CSANLGRTEAFF. Combining the CDR3 with reference TRBV29-1 and TRBJ1-1 gives the whole variable domain SAVISQKPSRDICQRGTSLTIQCQVDSQVTMMFWYRQQPGQSLTLIATANQGSEATYESGFVIDKFPISRPNLTFSTLTVSNMSPEDSSIYLCSANLGRTEAFFGQGTRLTVV.

Regarding this clonotype: A much more abundant neighbour one base away suggests this may be a read error. This chain joins TRBV10-3 and TRBJ1-4, with TRBD1 as a possible D gene (5 bases). Germline V gene data show CDR1 as ENHRY and CDR2 as SYGVKD. V was clipped by 3 bases and J by 6 bases, with 20 bases between them. The CDR3 is made up of 17 amino acids. DNA for the CDR3: TGTGCCATCAGTGATGTGTCGGGTCGGCAGGGCTATGAAAAACTGTTTTTT. It encodes CAISDVSGRQGYEKLFF.

The genes are TRBV11-1 and TRBJ2-2, with D hard to call. The CDR3 sequence is 12 residues long. Germline V CDR1 and CDR2: SGHAT, FQDESV (reference sequence). The CDR3 protein is CARSPLPGELFF. DNA of the CDR3: TGTGCTCGCAGCCCACTACCAGGGGAGCTGTTTTTT.

This clonotype was detected many times. This chain links TRBV5-6 with TRBJ2-3; D possibly matches TRBD1 or TRBD2 (6 bases each). V lost 4 bases and J lost 4, with 10 bases in between. The CDR3 totals 13 residues. Germline V gives CDR1 SGHDT, CDR2 YYEEEE. In nucleotides, the CDR3 is TGTGCCAGCAGCCAGAGGGGGGCAGATACGCAGTATTTT. Residues: CASSQRGADTQYF. The whole variable domain, filled in from reference TRBV5-6 and TRBJ2-3, reads DAGVTQSPTHLIKTRGQQVTLRCSPKSGHDTVSWYQQALGQGPQFIFQYYEEEERQRGNFPDRFSGHQFPNYSSELNVNALLLGDSALYLCASSQRGADTQYFGPGTRLTVL.

This chain connects TRBV11-2 to TRBJ2-7; 9 bases agree with TRBD2. The CDR3 consists of 18 residues. The germline V gene has CDR1 SGHAT and CDR2 FQNNGV. The CDR3 DNA is TGTGTCACCAGCGTACAGGGTGAGGCTAGCGGGATTACGTACGAGCAGTACTTC. This codes for CVTSVQGEASGITYEQYF.